A single T cell receptor beta chain is shown here with its context. Per the study methods: Amplification from reference gene primers served as the basis for estimated nucleated cell counts. Clones were read by immunoSEQ multiplex PCR, and TCRdb kept only the in-frame ones, dropping some. Clone size and the V and J calls come from that table; the DNA yielded D and trimming. The sample has about 70,000 clones, about 90% seen once; the top ten hold roughly 5.2%. V lost 6 bases, J lost 0 bases, and 18 bases lay in between. Germline V gene data show CDR1 as SGHVS and CDR2 as FNYEAQ. The CDR3 contains 17 residues. The data stem from a study of blood T cell repertoires in COVID-19. Study summary: Whether acute or convalescent, the COVID-19 samples came from the United States, Italy and Spain. PBMCs, B-cell-depleted T cells, or T cells were the source of the cDNA or gDNA that made up the material.

The sample was peripheral blood. The J gene is TRBJ1-3, the V gene TRBV7-6; tentatively, D is TRBD1 (6 bases). The receptor was isolated from a man aged 45-60 years with active COVID-19. DNA for the CDR3: TGTGCCAGCAGTCAAGGGGGGGGAGGCCCCTCTGGAAACACCATATATTTT. Translating it yields CASSQGGGGPSGNTIYF.